The present T cell receptor (beta chain) was sequenced within a study of blood T cell repertoires in COVID-19. Whole-study context: COVID-19 samples collected from the United States, Italy and Spain covered acute and convalescent phases.

Seattle's enrolled individuals joined amid active infection and were then monitored longitudinally. This CDR3 is 17 amino acids long. Germline-derived CDR1 and CDR2 are MNHEY and SVGEGT. The V and J ends lost 2 bases and 6 bases respectively, with 19 bases between them. In the original workflow: Reference gene primer amplification gave nucleated cell count estimates. Produced via immunoSEQ multiplex PCR; TCRdb's table is partial and in-frame only. V and J calls and clone size are as listed in that table; D and trimming were resolved from the DNA. The sample holds hundreds of thousands of clones, 83% seen once.

Sequencing used peripheral blood. The origin of this receptor is a woman in her twenties or thirties with COVID-19, enrolled during active disease. The rearrangement uses TRBV6-2 or TRBV6-3 and TRBJ2-2; possible D gene TRBD2, 6 bases. CDR3 region: CASSYRAGTTASGELFF. CDR3 bases: TGTGCCAGCAGTTACCGGGCGGGGACGACCGCCTCCGGGGAGCTGTTTTTT.